This T cell receptor beta chain is drawn from a study of blood T cells in healthy people across ages. Combining a sample-barcoded 5' primer with a J-beta primer mix, a second PCR ran for 7 to 11 cycles. A minimum of 3 million CDR3-containing paired-end reads was obtained for each sample. One entry per CDR3 protein results from TCRdb running MiXCR on the 5' RACE reads. The sample comprises roughly 1,500,000 distinct CDR3 sequences, almost 35% of which are singletons, and about 10% rests with the top ten. Sequencing was carried out using blood. The clonotype originates from a woman under 40 in good health.

As DNA, the CDR3 is TGCAGCGTCCGGGAAAACACCGGGGAGCTGTTTTTT. Encoded protein: CSVRENTGELFF. V gene TRBV20-1 combines with J gene TRBJ2-2; possible D gene TRBD2, 5 bases. The CDR3 is 12 residues long. The V gene's germline CDR1 is DFQATT and CDR2 SNEGSKA (reference sequence).